What follows are 27 T cell receptor beta chains derived from one specimen sequenced in a study of blood T cell repertoires in COVID-19. Sequenced by immunoSEQ multiplex PCR; TCRdb stores in-frame clones only, minus some. The sample has some 67,000 clones, around nine tenths seen once; the top ten hold roughly 1.2%. The sample taken for sequencing was peripheral blood. These receptor sequences come from a woman in her sixties or seventies with acute or convalescent COVID-19.

CDR3 in DNA: TGTGCCACCAAGAAATGGAGGGGTAGCACAGATACGCAGTATTTT. This gives the protein CATKKWRGSTDTQYF. The chain joins TRBV6-5 to TRBJ2-3; D perhaps matches TRBD2 (6 bases). The CDR3 consists of 15 residues. In germline, CDR1 is MNHEY, CDR2 SVGAGI. Trimming shortened V by 10 bases and J by 0 bases, and 17 bases separated the two germline ends.

The chain combines TRBV6-5 with TRBJ1-2; D call uncertain. Germline V gene lookup returns CDR1 MNHEY and CDR2 SVGAGI. The length of the CDR3 is 14 residues. V was trimmed by 0 bases and J by 4 bases, leaving 9 bases between them. The CDR3 here is CASSYSNPSYGYTF. CDR3 DNA: TGTGCCAGCAGTTACTCGAATCCCAGCTATGGCTACACCTTC.

The chain is built from TRBV3-1 (or the pseudogene TRBV3-2) and TRBJ1-6; maybe TRBD1 (5 bases). The V end was cut by 4 bases, the J end by 9 bases, with 10 bases between. The V gene's germline CDR1 is LGHDT and CDR2 YNNKEL (reference sequence). CDR3 size: 13 residues. CDR3 DNA sequence: TGTGCCAGCAGCCCCACAGGTGGTTCACCCCTCCACTTT. Translation: CASSPTGGSPLHF.

J is TRBJ1-1 and V is TRBV19, with TRBD1 as a possible D gene (5 bases). The CDR3 runs to 14 residues. Germline CDR1 reads LNHDA; CDR2 reads SQIVND (reference sequence). V was clipped by 0 bases and J by 4 bases, with 9 bases between them. The CDR3 nucleotides read TGTGCCAGTAGTATAGATCACACAGGCACTGAAGCTTTCTTT. This gives the protein CASSIDHTGTEAFF.

V gene TRBV4-1 combines with J gene TRBJ1-1; TRBD1 might be the D (6 bases). The CDR3 contains 15 residues. V was trimmed by 0 bases and J by 5 bases, leaving 13 bases between them. Germline lookup yields CDR1 MGHRA and CDR2 YSYEKL. CDR3 loop: CASSQEPGVGTEAFF. DNA of the CDR3: TGCGCCAGCAGCCAAGAGCCAGGGGTAGGGACTGAAGCTTTCTTT.

In this sample, this clone turned up a few times. The genes are TRBV7-9 and TRBJ1-4; 9 nucleotides agree with TRBD1. Germline lookup yields CDR1 SEHNR and CDR2 FQNEAQ (reference sequence). J gave up 8 bases and V 5 bases, and 9 bases lay outside the gene matches. The CDR3 has 15 residues. The CDR3 sequence: CASSPGTGRGEKLFF. The CDR3 DNA reads as TGTGCCAGCAGCCCAGGGACAGGGCGGGGCGAAAAACTGTTTTTT. Full variable domain (rest looked up from reference TRBV7-9 and TRBJ1-4): DTGVSQNPRHKITKRGQNVTFRCDPISEHNRLYWYRQTLGQGPEFLTYFQNEAQLEKSRLLSDRFSAERPKGSFSTLEIQRTEQGDSAMYLCASSPGTGRGEKLFFGSGTQLSVL.

This clone was observed a single time. The rearrangement uses TRBV3-1 (or the pseudogene TRBV3-2) and TRBJ2-1; 7 bases align to TRBD1. From germline, CDR1 is LGHDT and CDR2 YNNKEL (reference sequence). With V trimmed by 4 bases and J by 2 bases, 5 bases remained unmatched. The CDR3 is 15 residues long. CDR3 nucleotide sequence: TGTGCCAGCAGCCGGGACAGAACAACCTACAATGAGCAGTTCTTC. Encoded protein: CASSRDRTTYNEQFF.

This clone was detected only once. The V and J genes are TRBV15 and TRBJ2-2; D remains unclear. V dropped 0 bases and J dropped 4 bases, with 6 bases sitting between them. Germline V gene sequence: CDR1 LNHNV, CDR2 YYDKDF (reference sequence). The CDR3 has 14 amino acids. CDR3 bases: TGTGCCACCAGCAGAGATATGTCCACCGGGGAGCTGTTTTTT. As protein: CATSRDMSTGELFF.

This chain connects TRBV5-1 to TRBJ1-4; D not resolved. Germline-derived CDR1 and CDR2 are SGHRS and YFSETQ. The V end was cut by 0 bases, the J end by 8 bases, with 11 bases between. The CDR3 consists of 14 residues. CDR3 region: CASSLEGGGEKLFF. The CDR3 coding sequence is TGCGCCAGCAGCTTGGAAGGAGGAGGCGAAAAACTGTTTTTT. Using reference TRBV5-1 and TRBJ1-4 for the parts outside the CDR3, the full variable domain is KAGVTQTPRYLIKTRGQQVTLSCSPISGHRSVSWYQQTPGQGLQFLFEYFSETQRNKGNFPGRFSGRQFSNSRSEMNVSTLELGDSALYLCASSLEGGGEKLFFGSGTQLSVL.

The CDR3 sequence: CASSQTSGGGVTQYF. CDR3 in DNA: TGTGCCAGCAGCCAGACTAGCGGGGGAGGGGTTACGCAGTATTTT. The chain has TRBV5-5 and TRBJ2-3, with 12 bases aligning to TRBD2. V was pared by 4 bases and J by 8 bases, with 8 bases of the junction left unmatched. This CDR3 spans 15 amino acids. Germline V gene lookup returns CDR1 SGHKS and CDR2 YYEKEE (reference sequence).

The chain uses TRBV24-1 and TRBJ2-3; a weak D match, TRBD2 (6 bases). Trimming took 4 bases from V and 2 from J, leaving 15 bases between them. CDR3 size: 16 residues. CDR1 KGHDR and CDR2 SFDVKD come from the germline V gene. The CDR3 region is CATSERGPEDTDTQYF. The CDR3 coding sequence is TGTGCCACCAGTGAGCGGGGACCCGAGGACACAGATACGCAGTATTTT.

The V gene is TRBV30, the J gene TRBJ1-2; 10 nucleotides match TRBD1. This CDR3 has 13 amino acids. The V gene end was trimmed by 0 bases and the J gene end by 8 bases; junction bases not matched to a gene: 3. Germline V gene lookup returns CDR1 GTSNPN and CDR2 SVGIG (reference sequence). CDR3 coding DNA: TGTGCCTGGAGTGTAGGGACAGGGGCAGGCTACACCTTC. Translated: CAWSVGTGAGYTF. The full variable domain, completed using reference TRBV30 and TRBJ1-2, is SQTIHQWPATLVQPVGSPLSLECTVEGTSNPNLYWYRQAAGRGLQLLFYSVGIGQISSEVPQNLSASRPQDRQFILSSKKLLLSDSGFYLCAWSVGTGAGYTFGSGTRLTVV.

The chain combines TRBV4-2 with TRBJ1-1; D might be TRBD1 (5 bases). V was shortened by 2 bases and J by 6 bases, with 16 bases between the two germline ends. The CDR3 extends over 15 amino acids. Per the germline V gene, CDR1 is LGHNA and CDR2 is YNFKEQ. CDR3: CASSQPSKAGAEAFF. The CDR3 DNA reads TGTGCCAGCAGCCAACCGTCAAAGGCGGGGGCTGAAGCTTTCTTT.

This rearrangement joins TRBV6-5 to TRBJ1-6; D is undetermined. The CDR3 has 15 residues. Germline assignment: CDR1 MNHEY and CDR2 SVGAGI. V gave up 5 bases and J gave up 4 bases, with 12 bases separating them. CDR3: CASSRTGNYNSPLHF. In nucleotides, the CDR3 is TGTGCCAGCAGTCGCACCGGGAATTATAATTCACCCCTCCACTTT.

Comment on this clone: Its ends do not fully match the called genes, so a read error is possible. The rearrangement joins TRBV27 to TRBJ1-5; no clear D gene. The germline V gene has CDR1 MNHEY and CDR2 SMNVEV (reference sequence). The CDR3 contains 12 residues. CDR3 sequence reads: CVSSFYGGPQHF. As DNA, the CDR3 is TGTGTCAGCAGTTTTTATGGAGGGCCCCAGCATTTT.

The J gene is TRBJ2-2, the V gene TRBV4-3; the D gene is possibly TRBD2 (5 bases). The ends were cut back, 1 base at V and 5 bases at J, with 8 bases in the middle. This CDR3 region has 14 residues. Germline CDR1 is LGHNA and CDR2 is YSLEER. The CDR3 DNA follows: TGCGCCAGCAGCCAAGGGTGGGAGACCGGGGAGCTGTTTTTT. This encodes CASSQGWETGELFF.

Only a few counts were recorded for this clone. V gene TRBV2 combines with J gene TRBJ1-6; 7 nucleotides align to TRBD1. Trimming took 10 bases from V and 9 from J; bases not matched to a gene: 21. CDR3 length: 17 residues. Per germline, CDR1 SNHLY and CDR2 FYNNEI. CDR3 in DNA: TGTGCCACCAACCGGGGCACAGGGGACCCGTCGGTTTCACCCCTCCACTTT. As protein: CATNRGTGDPSVSPLHF.

V is TRBV5-1 and J is TRBJ1-4, with D maybe TRBD1 (6 bases). This CDR3 spans 15 amino acids. With 0 bases removed from V and 5 bases from J, the gap between germline ends came to 11 bases. The germline V gene has CDR1 SGHRS and CDR2 YFSETQ. The CDR3 region has the DNA TGCGCCAGCAGCTTGGGGACAGCCAGAAATGAAAAACTGTTTTTT. Its protein product is CASSLGTARNEKLFF.

About this clone itself: A much larger clone differs from this one at a single base, so this may be a read error. The chain links TRBV4-2 to TRBJ2-1; weak D call: TRBD1 (6 bases). The germline gives CDR1 LGHNA, CDR2 YNFKEQ. The CDR3 extends over 14 amino acids. This CDR3 is CVSSQGGQSYEQFF. For the CDR3, the DNA is TGTGTCAGCAGCCAAGGGGGACAAAGCTATGAGCAGTTCTTC.

In this sample, this clone turned up once. The chain combines TRBV19 with TRBJ2-2, with TRBD1 as a possible D gene (6 bases). V was cut by 3 bases and J by 1 base, with 12 bases left in between. The CDR3 length is 16 residues. From germline, CDR1 is LNHDA and CDR2 SQIVND (reference sequence). The CDR3 spells CASSITGSGNTGELFF. Here the CDR3 DNA reads TGTGCCAGTAGTATCACAGGGAGCGGGAACACCGGGGAGCTGTTTTTT.

The rearrangement joins TRBV29-1 to TRBJ1-2; the D gene is possibly TRBD1 (5 bases). CDR3 length: 13 amino acids. Trimming removed 1 base from V and 2 bases from J, with 8 bases in between. Germline V gene lookup returns CDR1 SQVTM and CDR2 ANQGSEA. CDR3 amino acids: CSVEVQGNYGYTF. The CDR3 DNA follows: TGCAGCGTTGAAGTCCAGGGCAACTATGGCTACACCTTC.

This chain uses TRBV18 with TRBJ1-1, with D perhaps matching TRBD1 (6 bases). The CDR3 has 13 residues. CDR1 and CDR2 from the germline V gene are KGHSH and LQKENI. Trimming cost V 4 bases and J 3 bases, with 9 bases left between them. CDR3 coding DNA: TGTGCCAGCTCACTTAACAGGGACACTGAAGCTTTCTTT. Translated: CASSLNRDTEAFF.

Here the CDR3 DNA reads TGTGCCAGCAGCTTACAGGGAACCTACGAGCAGTACGTC. Amino acids: CASSLQGTYEQYV. The rearrangement links TRBV6-5 to TRBJ2-7; tentative D call: TRBD1 (6 bases). The germline V gene encodes CDR1 MNHEY and CDR2 SVGAGI. CDR3 length equals 13 residues. Trimming pared 6 bases from V and 2 bases from J, leaving 11 bases between.

The chain links TRBV6-5 to TRBJ2-7; 11 bases map to TRBD2. This CDR3 spans 16 amino acids. After removal of 4 bases from V and 4 bases from J, the junction contained 9 bases not matched to a gene. The germline CDR1 and CDR2 sequences are MNHEY and SVGAGI. The CDR3, as DNA: TGTGCCAGCAGTTCATTCTCTAGCGGGGGGCCTTACGAGCAGTACGTC. Protein sequence: CASSSFSSGGPYEQYV.

The J gene is TRBJ1-2, the V gene TRBV19; D ambiguous. Trimming took off 5 bases at V and 7 bases at J, with 17 bases between the two ends. Germline V gene lookup returns CDR1 LNHDA and CDR2 SQIVND (reference sequence). The CDR3 is 14 residues long. The CDR3 bases are TGTGCCAGTAGTCCATTTTTGACGGGTCCTGGCTACACCTTC. As protein: CASSPFLTGPGYTF.

The rearrangement links TRBV5-4 to TRBJ1-1, with TRBD1 matching over 7 bases. This CDR3 has 16 residues. Germline V gene sequence: CDR1 SGHNT, CDR2 YYREEE (reference sequence). Trimming removed 4 bases from V and 0 bases from J; junction bases left unmatched: 9. For the CDR3, the DNA is TGTGCCAGCAGCCCGACAGGGAGGAGAATGAACACTGAAGCTTTCTTT. Translated: CASSPTGRRMNTEAFF.

CDR3 protein: CASSPGQGGGEKLFF. The DNA of the CDR3 is TGCGCCAGCAGCCCGGGACAGGGGGGTGGTGAAAAACTGTTTTTT. This sequence joins TRBV5-1 and TRBJ1-4, with 11 bases fitting TRBD1. V lost 4 bases to trimming and J lost 7 bases; unmatched junction nucleotides: 6. Germline V CDR1 and CDR2: SGHRS, YFSETQ. The CDR3 is made up of 15 amino acids.